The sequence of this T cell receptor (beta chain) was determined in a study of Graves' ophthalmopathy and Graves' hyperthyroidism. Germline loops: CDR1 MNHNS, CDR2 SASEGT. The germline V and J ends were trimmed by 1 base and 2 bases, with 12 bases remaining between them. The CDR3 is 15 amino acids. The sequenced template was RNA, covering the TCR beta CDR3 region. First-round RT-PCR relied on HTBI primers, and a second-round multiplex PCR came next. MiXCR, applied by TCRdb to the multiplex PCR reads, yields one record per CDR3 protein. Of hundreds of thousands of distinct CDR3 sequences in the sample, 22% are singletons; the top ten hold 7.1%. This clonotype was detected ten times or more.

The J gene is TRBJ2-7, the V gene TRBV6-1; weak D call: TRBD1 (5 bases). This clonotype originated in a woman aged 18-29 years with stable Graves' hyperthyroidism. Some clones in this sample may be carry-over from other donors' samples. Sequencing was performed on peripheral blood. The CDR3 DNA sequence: TGTGCCAGCAGTGAAGTTGGCAGGGTTACCTACGAGCAGTACTTC. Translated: CASSEVGRVTYEQYF.